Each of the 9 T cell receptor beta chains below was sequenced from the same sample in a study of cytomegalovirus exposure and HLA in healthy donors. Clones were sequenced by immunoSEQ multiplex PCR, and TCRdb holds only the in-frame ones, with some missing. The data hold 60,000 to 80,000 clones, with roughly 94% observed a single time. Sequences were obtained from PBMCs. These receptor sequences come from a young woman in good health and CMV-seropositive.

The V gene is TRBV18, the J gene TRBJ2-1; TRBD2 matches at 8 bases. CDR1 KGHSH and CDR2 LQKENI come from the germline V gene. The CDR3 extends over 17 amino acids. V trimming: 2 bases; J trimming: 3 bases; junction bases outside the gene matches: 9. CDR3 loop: CASSPVSSGGIYNEQFF. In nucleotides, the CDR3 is TGTGCCAGCTCACCAGTATCGAGCGGGGGTATCTACAATGAGCAGTTCTTC.

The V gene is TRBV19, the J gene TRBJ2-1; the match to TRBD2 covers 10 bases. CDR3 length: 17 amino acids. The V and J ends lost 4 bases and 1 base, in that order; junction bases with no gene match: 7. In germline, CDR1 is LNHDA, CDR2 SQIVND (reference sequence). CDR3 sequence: CASSRSGGAFSYNEQFF. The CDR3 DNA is TGTGCCAGTAGTAGAAGCGGGGGGGCCTTTTCCTACAATGAGCAGTTCTTC. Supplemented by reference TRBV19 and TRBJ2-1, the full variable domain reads DGGITQSPKYLFRKEGQNVTLSCEQNLNHDAMYWYRQDPGQGLRLIYYSQIVNDFQKGDIAEGYSVSREKKESFPLTVTSAQKNPTAFYLCASSRSGGAFSYNEQFFGPGTRLTVL.

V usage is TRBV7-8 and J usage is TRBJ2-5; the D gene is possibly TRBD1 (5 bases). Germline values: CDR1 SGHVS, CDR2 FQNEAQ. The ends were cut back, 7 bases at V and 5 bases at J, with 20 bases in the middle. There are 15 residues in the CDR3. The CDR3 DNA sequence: TGTGCCAGCAACAAATTAGGCCAGGGTGGCGAGACCCAGTACTTC. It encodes CASNKLGQGGETQYF.

Here the CDR3 reads CASRRRGPNYGYTF. The CDR3 DNA is TGTGCCAGCAGACGCAGGGGTCCTAACTATGGCTACACCTTC. This chain links TRBV2 with TRBJ1-2; maybe TRBD1 (6 bases). Germline-derived CDR1 and CDR2 are SNHLY and FYNNEI. Between the trimmed V and J ends, which lost 6 bases and 0 bases, there was a span of 11 bases. This CDR3 comprises 14 residues.

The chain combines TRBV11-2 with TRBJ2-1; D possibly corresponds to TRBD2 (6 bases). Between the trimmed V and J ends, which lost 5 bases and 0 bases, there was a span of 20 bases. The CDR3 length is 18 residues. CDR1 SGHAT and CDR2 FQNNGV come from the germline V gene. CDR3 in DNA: TGTGCCAGCAGCACACTGTCGGGGGAGAGGCGCTCCTACAATGAGCAGTTCTTC. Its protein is CASSTLSGERRSYNEQFF.

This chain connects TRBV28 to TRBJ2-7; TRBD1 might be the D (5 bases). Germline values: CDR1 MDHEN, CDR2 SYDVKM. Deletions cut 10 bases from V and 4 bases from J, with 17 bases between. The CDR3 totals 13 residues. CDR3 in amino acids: CATRRQISYEQYF. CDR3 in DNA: TGTGCCACCAGAAGACAGATTTCGTACGAGCAGTACTTC.

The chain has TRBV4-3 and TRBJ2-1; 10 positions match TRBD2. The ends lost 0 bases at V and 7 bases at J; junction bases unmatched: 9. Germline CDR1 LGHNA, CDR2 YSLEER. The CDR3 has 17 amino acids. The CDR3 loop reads CASSQDSITSGNNEQFF. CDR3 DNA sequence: TGCGCCAGCAGCCAAGATTCTATAACTAGCGGGAATAATGAGCAGTTCTTC.

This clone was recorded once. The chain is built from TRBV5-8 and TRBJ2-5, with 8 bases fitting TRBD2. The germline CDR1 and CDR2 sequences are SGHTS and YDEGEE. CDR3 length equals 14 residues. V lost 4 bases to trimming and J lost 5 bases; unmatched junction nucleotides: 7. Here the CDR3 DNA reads TGTGCCAGCAGCCCCGGACTAGCTCGGGAGACCCAGTACTTC. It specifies CASSPGLARETQYF.

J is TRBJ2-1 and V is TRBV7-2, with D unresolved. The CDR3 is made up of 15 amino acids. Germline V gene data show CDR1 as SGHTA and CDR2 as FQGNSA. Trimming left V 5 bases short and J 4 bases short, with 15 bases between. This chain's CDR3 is CASSNRVASYNEQFF. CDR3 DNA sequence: TGTGCCAGCAGCAACCGGGTCGCGTCGTACAATGAGCAGTTCTTC.